This TCR beta chain was captured in a study of OX40 agonist ivuxolimab in advanced cancers. The overall study: The dose of intravenous ivuxolimab that patients received every 2 weeks ranged from 0.01 to 10 mg/kg. Overall study results and limits: Compared with CD4+, CD8+ T cells on average had more expanded clones. At doses 0.1 to 3.0 mg/kg, CD4+ and CD8+ clones expanded.

V gave up 6 bases and J gave up 1 base; unmatched junction bases: 5. The CDR3 contains 14 residues. Germline CDR1 MDHEN, CDR2 SYDVKM. A word on this clone: The antigen is unknown.

Assay: immunoSEQ multiplex PCR; the TCRdb copy retains only in-frame clones and omits some. Here the sample spans about 26,000 clones, roughly 83% being singletons. The source is an adult with an advanced solid tumor such as melanoma, head and neck, liver or kidney cancer. This chain joins TRBV28 and TRBJ2-7, with 8 bases that match TRBD2. Sequencing used CD4+ or CD8+ T cells sorted from blood, obtained in a trial of the OX40 agonist ivuxolimab. For the CDR3, the DNA is TGTGCCAGCAGCCCGGGACTAGGATCCTACGAGCAGTACTTC. This codes for CASSPGLGSYEQYF.